The rows below give T cell receptor beta chains drawn from one sample of a study of blood T cells in healthy people across ages. TCRdb analysed the 5' RACE reads with MiXCR anew, one entry per CDR3 protein. This sample has 500,000 to 700,000 distinct CDR3 sequences; 25% to 30% occur once, and the top ten carry approximately 14%. The specimen was blood. The receptor set was obtained from a woman older than 75 in good health. Each CDR3 is given with its conserved first and last residue. Fields, in order: V gene, J gene, CDR3 protein.

V: TRBV10-3
J: TRBJ1-1
CDR3: CAIRGQGAGEAFF

V: TRBV10-3
J: TRBJ2-1
CDR3: CAISRLGSNEQFF

V: TRBV6-2/TRBV6-3
J: TRBJ2-5
CDR3: CASSWATQETQYF

V: TRBV9
J: TRBJ2-2
CDR3: CASASLAGGRYTGELFF

V: TRBV7-2
J: TRBJ2-7
CDR3: CASSLGPRTGIAYEQYF

V: TRBV2
J: TRBJ1-4
CDR3: CASSDQGGLNEKLFF

V: TRBV7-3
J: TRBJ2-5
CDR3: CASSPTGTRAGETQYF

V: TRBV29-1
J: TRBJ2-1
CDR3: CSVRLGGYNEQFF

V: TRBV7-9
J: TRBJ1-1
CDR3: CASSRGVAGEAFF

V: TRBV6-6
J: TRBJ2-2
CDR3: CASSTWDHLTGELFF

V: TRBV20-1
J: TRBJ1-1
CDR3: CSATGRRTNTEAFF

V: TRBV5-6
J: TRBJ1-2
CDR3: CANSGWRQQAYGYTF

V: TRBV6-6
J: TRBJ2-7
CDR3: CASSYLREEQYF

V: TRBV7-3
J: TRBJ1-1
CDR3: CASSLHGQGRNPVGAFF

V: TRBV15
J: TRBJ1-4
CDR3: CATSRAGVNTEKLFF

V: TRBV7-2
J: TRBJ2-7
CDR3: CASSLPQTIPREQYF

V: TRBV29-1
J: TRBJ2-1
CDR3: CSSAPRSDRQYNEQFF

V: TRBV20-1
J: TRBJ1-6
CDR3: CSARDQAGTGAAFNSPLHF

V: TRBV5-1
J: TRBJ2-1
CDR3: CASSQLIGTLGGEQFF

V: TRBV7-9
J: TRBJ2-1
CDR3: CASSSRRTSYNEQFF

V: TRBV20-1
J: TRBJ1-3
CDR3: CSAIPGGSGNTIYF

V: TRBV6-2/TRBV6-3
J: TRBJ1-4
CDR3: CASSYSFRGNEKLFF

V: TRBV5-1
J: TRBJ2-5
CDR3: CASSLDGVETQYF

V: TRBV6-1
J: TRBJ1-4
CDR3: CASSEASGTSQNEKRFF

V: TRBV6-2/TRBV6-3
J: TRBJ1-2
CDR3: CASRMDRAPYGYTF

V: TRBV3-1
J: TRBJ2-5
CDR3: CASSQVRLETQYF